What follows are 15 T cell receptor beta chains derived from one specimen sequenced in a study of blood T cell repertoires in COVID-19. Only in-frame clones appear in the TCRdb table, and some are missing; sequencing was by immunoSEQ multiplex PCR. This table holds fewer than 250,000 clones, approximately 86% found once. What was sequenced was peripheral blood. The receptor set was obtained from a man between 25 and 39 years old with acute or convalescent COVID-19.

This clone was detected only once. This chain uses TRBV30 with TRBJ1-2, with D hard to call. This CDR3 is built from 11 residues. V was shortened by 0 bases and J by 4 bases, with 3 bases between the two germline ends. The germline CDR1 and CDR2 sequences are GTSNPN and SVGIG (reference sequence). CDR3 bases: TGTGCCTGGAGTGTGCGCTATGGCTACACCTTC. Translating it yields CAWSVRYGYTF.

The chain links TRBV5-4 to TRBJ2-7; TRBD1 is a possible D gene (6 bases). CDR1 and CDR2 (germline): SGHNT, YYREEE (reference sequence). The CDR3 runs 14 residues. V was pared by 0 bases and J by 2 bases, with 9 bases between. The CDR3 region has the DNA TGTGCCAGCAGCTTGGCACACAGGGCCTACGAGCAGTACTTC. It is translated as CASSLAHRAYEQYF.

Only one count was recorded for this clone. The chain couples TRBV28 to TRBJ1-2; 10 bases are shared with TRBD1. In germline, CDR1 is MDHEN, CDR2 SYDVKM. The CDR3 loop spans 15 amino acids. V lost 6 bases, J lost 7 bases, and 11 bases stayed unmatched. The CDR3 loop reads CASSPILRDRGGYTF. The DNA of the CDR3 is TGTGCCAGCAGCCCAATTCTCCGGGACAGGGGTGGCTACACCTTC.

As regards this clone: Other DNA sequences in the same sample also yield this CDR3. The J gene is TRBJ1-3, the V gene TRBV6-5, with D perhaps matching TRBD1 (6 bases). V lost 2 bases and J 1 base, leaving 6 bases between the germline ends. Germline CDR1 reads MNHEY; CDR2 reads SVGAGI. The CDR3 covers 14 residues. CDR3 bases: TGTGCCAGCAGTTACAGGGGGTCTGGAAACACCATATATTTT. Translating it yields CASSYRGSGNTIYF.

The chain links TRBV4-1 to TRBJ1-3; unclear D gene. The CDR3 runs 15 residues. In germline, CDR1 is MGHRA, CDR2 YSYEKL. V shed 1 base and J shed 0 bases, with 7 bases lying between them. The CDR3 bases are TGCGCCAGCAGCCAAGTCACGAGCTCTGGAAACACCATATATTTT. It codes for CASSQVTSSGNTIYF.

The chain links TRBV18 to TRBJ1-5; 7 bases match TRBD1. CDR3 length: 17 residues. With V trimmed by 2 bases and J by 0 bases, 7 bases remained unmatched. CDR1 and CDR2 from the germline V gene are KGHSH and LQKENI. As DNA, the CDR3 is TGTGCCAGCTCACCAAGACAGGGTGGTAATAGCAATCAGCCCCAGCATTTT. This gives the protein CASSPRQGGNSNQPQHF.

In this sample, this clone turned up a few times. V usage is TRBV19 and J usage is TRBJ1-1; the match to TRBD1 covers 8 bases. Germline-derived CDR1 and CDR2 are LNHDA and SQIVND (reference sequence). The CDR3 has 15 amino acids. J gave up 1 base and V 5 bases, and 6 bases lay outside the gene matches. In nucleotides, the CDR3 is TGTGCCAGTAGTTTGACGACAGGGGCGAACACTGAAGCTTTCTTT. Translation: CASSLTTGANTEAFF.

The chain links TRBV6-7 to TRBJ1-6; D gene uncertain. TRBV6-7 qualifies as an ORF whose function is uncertain. Trimming pared 0 bases from V and 0 bases from J, leaving 12 bases between. The CDR3 contains 18 residues. The CDR3 nucleotides are TGTGCCAGCAGTTACTCGATCTCCGCGAACTCCTATAATTCACCCCTCCACTTT. Protein product: CASSYSISANSYNSPLHF.

The genes are TRBV28 and TRBJ2-2, with 9 bases matching TRBD2. The CDR3 totals 15 residues. V dropped 3 bases and J dropped 5; count of bases not matched to a gene: 4. Germline CDR1 MDHEN, CDR2 SYDVKM. This CDR3 is CASSFSGGVTGELFF. The CDR3 DNA is TGTGCCAGCAGTTTTAGCGGGGGTGTTACCGGGGAGCTGTTTTTT.

The rearrangement uses TRBV9 and TRBJ2-5; the match to TRBD2 covers 9 bases. This CDR3 is 17 amino acids long. V shed 0 bases and J 2 bases; nucleotides not matched to a gene: 8. CDR1 is SGDLS, CDR2 YYNGEE, per germline. In nucleotides, the CDR3 is TGTGCCAGCAGCGTAGGGGGATCGACTAGCGGACAAGAGACCCAGTACTTC. Its translation is CASSVGGSTSGQETQYF.

Comment on this clone: This specimen includes other DNA sequences encoding the same CDR3. J is TRBJ1-6 and V is TRBV6-5; 7 bases line up with TRBD1. V shed 5 bases, J shed 6 bases, and the junction held 4 bases outside the gene matches. Germline V CDR1 and CDR2: MNHEY, SVGAGI. The CDR3 has 14 amino acids. CDR3 nucleotide sequence: TGTGCCAGCAGTCCCGACAGGGTTAATTCACCCCTCCACTTT. Translation gives CASSPDRVNSPLHF.

Worth noting for this clone: At one boundary the junction diverges from the germline segment, which might be a read error. CDR3 sequence (DNA): TGCAGCGTTGTATGGGCGCAAATGGGTTTCTTC. It translates to CSVVWAQMGFF. The chain carries TRBV29-1 and TRBJ1-2, with unresolved D. This CDR3 contains 11 residues. Germline CDR1 is SQVTM and CDR2 is ANQGSEA.

The J gene is TRBJ1-6, the V gene TRBV7-8; 8 nucleotides agree with TRBD1. Germline V gene sequence: CDR1 SGHVS, CDR2 FQNEAQ. This CDR3 region has 14 residues. The junction had 5 bases not matched to a gene; V was cut back by 5 bases and J by 8 bases. The CDR3 DNA sequence: TGTGCCAGCAGCGGACAGGGTTGGTATTCACCCCTCCACTTT. It translates to CASSGQGWYSPLHF. The full variable domain, in which reference TRBV7-8 and TRBJ1-6 provide the parts outside the CDR3, is GAGVSQSPRYKVAKRGQDVALRCDPISGHVSLFWYQQALGQGPEFLTYFQNEAQLDKSGLPSDRFFAERPEGSVSTLKIQRTQQEDSAVYLCASSGQGWYSPLHFGNGTRLTVT.

The genes are TRBV4-1 and TRBJ2-1; 8 bases agree with TRBD2. Losses at the gene ends were 1 base for V and 4 bases for J; bases not matched to a gene: 6. The V gene's germline CDR1 is MGHRA and CDR2 YSYEKL. The CDR3 loop spans 16 amino acids. DNA of the CDR3: TGCGCCAGCAGCCAAGCGGGGTTAGCGGGGTACAATGAGCAGTTCTTC. It is translated as CASSQAGLAGYNEQFF.

The chain carries TRBV18 and TRBJ1-5; D uncertain. Trimming stripped 2 bases from V and 5 bases from J, with 7 bases between. Germline values: CDR1 KGHSH, CDR2 LQKENI. The CDR3 is 13 amino acids. In DNA, the CDR3 is TGTGCCAGCTCACCAACAGTGGATCAGCCCCAGCATTTT. Its translation is CASSPTVDQPQHF.